This T cell receptor beta chain appears in the sequencing data of a study of cytomegalovirus exposure and HLA in healthy donors. Study-level points and caveats: In most subjects, TCR beta sequences reportedly gave accurate predictions of HLA-A and HLA-B alleles.

A remark on this clone: The antigen is undetermined.

CDR1 and CDR2 (germline): SGHRS, YFSETQ. The CDR3 totals 17 residues. Trimming cost V 0 bases and J 7 bases; bases outside gene matches: 15. The PCR made use of 60 Vbeta and 13 Jbeta primers. Sequenced by immunoSEQ multiplex PCR; TCRdb stores in-frame clones only, minus some. The sample has approximately 150,000 clones; less than 90% are singletons. The material sequenced was PBMCs. The chain is built from TRBV5-1 and TRBJ1-2; 7 bases line up with TRBD1. This clonotype was obtained from a man in his fifties in good health and CMV-seropositive. The CDR3 loop is CASSLVPTGAHRSGYTF. The CDR3 DNA sequence: TGCGCCAGCAGCTTGGTTCCCACAGGGGCCCACCGGAGTGGCTACACCTTC.